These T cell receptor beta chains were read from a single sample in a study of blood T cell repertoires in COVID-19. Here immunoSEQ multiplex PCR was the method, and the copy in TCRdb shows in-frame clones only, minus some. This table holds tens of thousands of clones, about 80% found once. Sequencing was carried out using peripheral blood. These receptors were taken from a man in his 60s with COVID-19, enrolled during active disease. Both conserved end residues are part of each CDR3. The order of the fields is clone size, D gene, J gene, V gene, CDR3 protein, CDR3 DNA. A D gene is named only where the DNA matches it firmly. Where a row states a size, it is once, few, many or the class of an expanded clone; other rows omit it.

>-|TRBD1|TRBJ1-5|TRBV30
CAWSTGDGQPQHF
TGTGCCTGGAGCACAGGGGACGGACAGCCCCAGCATTTT
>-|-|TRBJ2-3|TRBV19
CASRLGPRGTDTQYF
TGTGCCAGTAGACTCGGACCCCGGGGGACAGATACGCAGTATTTT
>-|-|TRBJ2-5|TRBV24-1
CATSDPLGSLRTLQETQYF
TGTGCCACCAGTGACCCGCTCGGAAGTCTTAGGACTTTACAAGAGACCCAGTACTTC
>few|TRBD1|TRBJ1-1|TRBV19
CASSIGTGTEAFF
TGTGCCAGTAGTATAGGGACAGGGACAGAAGCTTTCTTT
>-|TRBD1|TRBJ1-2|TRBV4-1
CASSQQDRDYGYTF
TGCGCCAGCAGCCAGCAAGACAGGGACTATGGCTACACCTTC
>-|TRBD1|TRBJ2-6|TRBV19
CASSNGQGVSGANVLTF
TGTGCCAGTAGTAATGGACAGGGGGTTTCTGGGGCCAACGTCCTGACTTTC
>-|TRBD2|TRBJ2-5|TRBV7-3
CASSPGGGETQYF
TGTGCCAGCAGCCCCGGGGGGGGAGAGACCCAGTACTTC
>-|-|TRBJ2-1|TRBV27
CASTSGSRGGTEHNEQFF
TGTGCCAGCACTTCCGGTTCGAGGGGCGGGACGGAACACAATGAGCAGTTCTTC
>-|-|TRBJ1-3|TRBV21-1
CASRLQGSGNTIYF
TGTGCCAGCAGACTTCAGGGCTCTGGAAACACCATATATTTT
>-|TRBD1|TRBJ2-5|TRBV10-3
CAISEPPGQGTQETQYF
TGTGCCATCAGTGAGCCACCGGGACAGGGGACCCAAGAGACCCAGTACTTC
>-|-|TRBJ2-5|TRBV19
CASSMGPGQGKETQYF
TGTGCCAGTAGTATGGGGCCCGGGCAGGGGAAAGAGACCCAGTACTTC
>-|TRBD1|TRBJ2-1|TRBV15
CATSRTGTGGFNEQFF
TGTGCCACCAGCAGGACCGGGACAGGGGGTTTCAATGAGCAGTTCTTC
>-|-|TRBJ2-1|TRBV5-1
CASVGVYNEQFF
TGCGCCAGCGTCGGGGTCTACAATGAGCAGTTCTTC
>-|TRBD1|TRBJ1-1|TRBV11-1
CASSSPTGGNTEAFF
TGTGCCAGCAGCTCCCCGACAGGGGGAAACACTGAAGCTTTCTTT
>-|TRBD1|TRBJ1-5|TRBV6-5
CASSYRDRDQPQHF
TGTGCCAGCAGTTACCGGGACAGGGATCAGCCCCAGCATTTT
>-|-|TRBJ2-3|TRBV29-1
CSFGLQTDTQYF
TGCAGCTTTGGCCTACAGACAGATACGCAGTATTTT
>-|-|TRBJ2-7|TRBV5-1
CASSDRGGRYEQYF
TGCGCCAGCAGTGACAGGGGAGGGCGGTACGAGCAGTACTTC
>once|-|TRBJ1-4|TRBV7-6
CASSLVGQRPEKLFF
TGTGCCAGCAGCTTAGTGGGACAAAGGCCCGAAAAACTGTTTTTT
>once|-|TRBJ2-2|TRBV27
CASSLRGQFAGELFF
TGTGCCAGCAGTTTGCGGGGGCAATTTGCCGGGGAGCTGTTTTTT
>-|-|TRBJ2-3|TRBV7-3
CASSRTNEDTQYF
TGTGCCAGCAGCCGCACAAACGAAGATACGCAGTATTTT
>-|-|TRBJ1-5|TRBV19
CASTITPPGLGNQPQHF
TGTGCCAGTACCATAACCCCGCCAGGGTTAGGCAATCAGCCCCAGCATTTT
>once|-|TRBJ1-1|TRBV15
CATSRGGTVTEAFF
TGTGCCACCAGCCGTGGCGGAACGGTCACTGAAGCTTTCTTT
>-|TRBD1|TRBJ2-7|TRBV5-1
CASSYGDRAHEQYF
TGCGCCAGCAGCTACGGGGACAGGGCCCACGAGCAGTACTTC
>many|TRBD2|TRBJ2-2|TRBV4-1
CASSQGGRAAGELFF
TGCGCCAGCAGCCAAGGTGGGAGGGCGGCCGGGGAGCTGTTTTTT
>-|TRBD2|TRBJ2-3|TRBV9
CASSVADAGGGDTQYF
TGTGCCAGCAGCGTAGCTGACGCGGGAGGAGGGGATACGCAGTATTTT
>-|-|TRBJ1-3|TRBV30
CAWSVRGPGNTIYF
TGTGCCTGGAGTGTACGTGGGCCTGGAAACACCATATATTTT
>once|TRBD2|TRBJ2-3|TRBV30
CAWSVGGADTQYF
TGTGCCTGGAGTGTTGGGGGGGCAGATACGCAGTATTTT
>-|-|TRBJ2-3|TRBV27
CAGRATDTQYF
TGTGCCGGCAGGGCTACAGATACGCAGTATTTT
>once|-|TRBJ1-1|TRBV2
CASARGNTEAFF
TGTGCCAGCGCCAGGGGGAACACTGAAGCTTTCTTT
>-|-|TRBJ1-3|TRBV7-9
CASSPRRGGRGENTIYF
TGTGCCAGCAGCCCTAGGAGGGGAGGGCGCGGCGAAAACACCATATATTTT
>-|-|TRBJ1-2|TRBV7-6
CASSPIAYGYTF
TGTGCCAGCAGCCCTATTGCCTATGGCTACACCTTC
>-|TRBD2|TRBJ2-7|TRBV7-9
CASSFRSGDLREQYF
TGTGCCAGCAGCTTTCGTAGCGGGGATCTACGAGAGCAGTACTTC
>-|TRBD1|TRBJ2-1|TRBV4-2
CASSQEIGTGGNEQFF
TGTGCCAGCAGCCAAGAGATCGGGACAGGGGGCAATGAGCAGTTCTTC
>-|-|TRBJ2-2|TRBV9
CASSRGGLHTSTGELFF
TGTGCCAGCAGTAGGGGGGGACTACACACGTCTACCGGGGAGCTGTTTTTT
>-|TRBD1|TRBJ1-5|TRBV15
CATSRDRGIYQPQHF
TGTGCCACCAGCAGGGACAGGGGAATCTATCAGCCCCAGCATTTT
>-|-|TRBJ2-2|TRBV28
CASSYPQQGTGELFF
TGTGCCAGCAGTTACCCTCAACAGGGAACCGGGGAGCTGTTTTTT
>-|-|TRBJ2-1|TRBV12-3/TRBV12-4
CASIRVYNEQFF
TGTGCCAGCATCAGGGTCTACAATGAGCAGTTCTTC
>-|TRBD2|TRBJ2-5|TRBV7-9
CASSFGGSYETQYF
TGTGCCAGCAGCTTCGGCGGGAGTTATGAGACCCAGTACTTC
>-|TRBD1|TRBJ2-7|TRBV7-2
CASSLASRQGYEQYF
TGTGCCAGCAGCTTAGCCTCTCGACAGGGCTACGAGCAGTACTTC
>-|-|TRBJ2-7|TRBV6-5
CASSYRGFGEQYF
TGTGCCAGCAGTTACCGGGGGTTCGGAGAGCAGTACTTC